This TCR beta chain originates from a study of cytomegalovirus exposure and HLA in healthy donors. Primers included in the PCR were 60 Vbeta and 13 Jbeta primers. Profiling relied on immunoSEQ multiplex PCR, and the TCRdb table lists in-frame clones only, not all of them. The data show around 200,000 clones, around four fifths seen once. Between the trimmed V and J ends, which lost 2 bases and 2 bases, there was a span of 9 bases. The CDR3 loop spans 13 amino acids. CDR1 and CDR2 (germline): GTSNPN, SVGIG (reference sequence). What was sequenced was PBMCs. The V call is TRBV30, the J call TRBJ1-2; D is possibly TRBD1 (6 bases). The source is a man in his fifties or sixties in good health and CMV-seronegative. CDR3: CAWSRQANYGYTF. The CDR3, as DNA: TGTGCCTGGAGTAGACAGGCGAACTATGGCTACACCTTC.